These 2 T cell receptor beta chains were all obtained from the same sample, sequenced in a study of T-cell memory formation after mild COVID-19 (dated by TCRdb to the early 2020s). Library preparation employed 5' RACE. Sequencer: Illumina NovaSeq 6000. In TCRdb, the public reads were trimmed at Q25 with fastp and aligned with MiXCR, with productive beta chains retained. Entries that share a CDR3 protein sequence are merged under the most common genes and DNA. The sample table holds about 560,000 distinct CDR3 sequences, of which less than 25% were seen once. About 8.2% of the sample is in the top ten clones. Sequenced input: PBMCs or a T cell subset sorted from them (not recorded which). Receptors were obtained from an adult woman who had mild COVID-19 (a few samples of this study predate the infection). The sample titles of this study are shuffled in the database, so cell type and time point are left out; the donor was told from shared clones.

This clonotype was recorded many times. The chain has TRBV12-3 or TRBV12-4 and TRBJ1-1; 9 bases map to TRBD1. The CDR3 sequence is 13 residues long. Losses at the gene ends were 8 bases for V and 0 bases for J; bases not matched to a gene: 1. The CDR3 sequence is CASHRGLNTEAFF. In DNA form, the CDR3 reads TGTGCCAGCCACAGGGGGCTGAACACTGAAGCTTTCTTT.

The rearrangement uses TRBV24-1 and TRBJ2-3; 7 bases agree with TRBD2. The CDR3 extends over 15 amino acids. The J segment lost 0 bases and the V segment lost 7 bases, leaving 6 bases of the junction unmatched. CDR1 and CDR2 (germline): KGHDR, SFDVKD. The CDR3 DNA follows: TGTGCCACCAGCGAAAGCGGGGCTAGCACAGATACGCAGTATTTT. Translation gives CATSESGASTDTQYF.